This T cell receptor beta chain came from a study of STAT3 mutations in large granular lymphocyte leukemia. Findings of the study overall: Every T-cell large granular lymphocyte leukemia patient had at least one immunodominant TCR beta clonotype.

As for this clone: Its antigen remains unidentified.

TCRdb's table, derived via immunoSEQ multiplex PCR, lists solely in-frame clones and lacks some. The sample contains 20,000 or so clones, roughly 90% of which appear only once. This CDR3 spans 16 amino acids. The V and J ends lost 1 base and 0 bases, in that order; junction bases with no gene match: 4. The germline CDR1 and CDR2 sequences are LGHNA and YSLEER. Source material: peripheral blood mononuclear cells. J is TRBJ1-1 and V is TRBV4-3; 8 nucleotides match TRBD1. The sequence was obtained from a man between 60 and 75 years old with T-cell large granular lymphocyte leukemia. Some clones in this sample may be carry-over from other donors' samples. The CDR3 bases are TGCGCCAGCAGCCAAGGGAGACAGGGGTTGAACACTGAAGCTTTCTTT. This gives the protein CASSQGRQGLNTEAFF.